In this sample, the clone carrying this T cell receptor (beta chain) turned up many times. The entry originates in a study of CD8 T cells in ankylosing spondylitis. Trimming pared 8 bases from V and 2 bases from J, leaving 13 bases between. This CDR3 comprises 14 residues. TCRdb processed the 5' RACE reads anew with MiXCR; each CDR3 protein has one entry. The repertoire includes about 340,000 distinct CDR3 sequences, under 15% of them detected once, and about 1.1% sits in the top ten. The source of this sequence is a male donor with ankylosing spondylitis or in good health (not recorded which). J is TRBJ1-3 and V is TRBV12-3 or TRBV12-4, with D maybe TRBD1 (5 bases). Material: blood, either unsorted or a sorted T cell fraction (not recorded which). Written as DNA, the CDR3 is TGTGCCAGCCGTTGGGGGGGTACTGGAAACACCATATATTTT. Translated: CASRWGGTGNTIYF.